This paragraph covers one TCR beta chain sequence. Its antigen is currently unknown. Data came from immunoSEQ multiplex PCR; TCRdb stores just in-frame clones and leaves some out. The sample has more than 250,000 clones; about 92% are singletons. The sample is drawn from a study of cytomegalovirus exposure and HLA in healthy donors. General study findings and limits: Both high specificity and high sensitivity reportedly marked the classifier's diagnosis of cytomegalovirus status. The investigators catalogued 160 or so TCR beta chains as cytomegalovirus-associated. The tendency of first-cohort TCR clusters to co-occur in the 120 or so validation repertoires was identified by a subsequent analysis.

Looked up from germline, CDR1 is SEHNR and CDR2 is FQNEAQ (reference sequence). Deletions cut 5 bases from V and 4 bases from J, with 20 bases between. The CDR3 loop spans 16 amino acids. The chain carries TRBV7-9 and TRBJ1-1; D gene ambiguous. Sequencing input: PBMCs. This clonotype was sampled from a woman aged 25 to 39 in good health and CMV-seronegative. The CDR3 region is CASSPGASLSGTEAFF. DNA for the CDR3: TGTGCCAGCAGCCCCGGAGCGTCTCTGAGTGGCACTGAAGCTTTCTTT.